This TCR beta chain was recorded in a study of beta chain features in type 1 diabetes. Background on the study: Summed over all samples, the examined sorted cells came to fewer than 120,000,000. Study outcomes and limitations: Type 1 diabetes patients had TCRB CDR3s that were shorter (moderately but significantly so) in all four CD4+ subsets. VDJ junctions in type 1 diabetes patients carried more deletions and fewer insertions.

Expressed TCRB transcripts were sequenced because the entire RNA isolate underwent reverse transcription. Only in-frame clones appear in the TCRdb table, and some are missing; sequencing was by immunoSEQ multiplex PCR. The sample holds over 150,000 clones, approximately 8.1% seen once. This clone has just a few counts. As yet, its antigen is unknown. Trimming pared 1 base from V and 1 base from J, leaving 10 bases between. Germline loops: CDR1 SGHTA, CDR2 FQGNSA. The CDR3 is 15 residues long. The sequenced material came from central memory CD4+ T cells from blood. The receptor was isolated from a man younger than 35 in good health. The chain employs TRBV7-2 and TRBJ1-1; D gene uncertain. CDR3 region: CASSLVDLGNTEAFF. The CDR3 region has the DNA TGTGCCAGCAGCTTAGTTGACTTGGGGAACACTGAAGCTTTCTTT.